These 3 T cell receptor beta chains originate from one sample sequenced in a study of blood T cell repertoires in COVID-19. Here immunoSEQ multiplex PCR was the method, and the copy in TCRdb shows in-frame clones only, minus some. The profile shows around 160,000 clones, around 81% of them singletons. Sequenced material: peripheral blood. These receptors originate from a man between 60 and 75 years old with active or convalescent COVID-19.

V usage is TRBV30 and J usage is TRBJ2-2, with TRBD1 as a possible D gene (6 bases). The CDR3 runs to 15 residues. Germline-derived CDR1 and CDR2 are GTSNPN and SVGIG (reference sequence). Trimming took off 4 bases at V and 5 bases at J, with 17 bases between the two ends. The CDR3 sequence is CAWTVGTGWTGELFF. CDR3 nucleotides: TGTGCCTGGACCGTAGGCACAGGGTGGACCGGGGAGCTGTTTTTT.

The chain joins TRBV4-2 to TRBJ1-4; 7 nucleotides line up with TRBD1. The CDR3 is 17 residues long. Per the germline V gene, CDR1 is LGHNA and CDR2 is YNFKEQ. Unmatched junction bases numbered 12, after V lost 1 base and J lost 7 bases. The CDR3 DNA reads as TGTGCCAGCAGCCAAGGGTTACAAAGGGGGCGAGTTGAAAAACTGTTTTTT. Protein sequence: CASSQGLQRGRVEKLFF.

V usage is TRBV5-1 and J usage is TRBJ1-6, with 7 bases aligning to TRBD1. The V segment lost 4 bases and the J segment 10 bases; nucleotides outside the gene matches: 14. Looked up from germline, CDR1 is SGHRS and CDR2 is YFSETQ. The length of the CDR3 is 16 residues. The CDR3 region has the DNA TGCGCCAGCAGCCCCGGTGCGGGGCAGGGGGTGTCACCCCTCCACTTT. It codes for CASSPGAGQGVSPLHF.